One sample yielded the 4 T cell receptor beta chains listed below, sequenced in a study of blood T cell repertoires in COVID-19. Clones were read by immunoSEQ multiplex PCR, and TCRdb kept only the in-frame ones, dropping some. The sample has approximately 260,000 clones; approximately 88% are singletons. Sequencing was done on a sample of peripheral blood. The receptors originated from a man aged 45-60 years with acute or convalescent COVID-19.

The chain combines TRBV7-4 with TRBJ2-7; 9 bases agree with TRBD1. The CDR3 has 14 amino acids. Germline V gene lookup returns CDR1 SGHVT and CDR2 SQSDAQ. J lost 6 bases, V lost 5 bases, and 8 bases had no gene match. As DNA, the CDR3 is TGTGCCAGCAGCCCAAGACAGGGGGTCGGCGAGCAGTACTTC. Translation gives CASSPRQGVGEQYF.

The rearrangement uses TRBV6-5 and TRBJ2-4, with D possibly matching TRBD1 (6 bases). Trimming removed 7 bases from V and 11 bases from J, with 24 bases in between. CDR3 length equals 15 residues. Per germline, CDR1 MNHEY and CDR2 SVGAGI. CDR3 in DNA: TGTGCCAGCACCCCGGACAGACAATTTCGGGAATTTCAGTACTTC. Translating gives CASTPDRQFREFQYF.

This chain connects TRBV5-1 to TRBJ1-1; D is unclear. Deletions cut 4 bases from V and 6 bases from J, with 16 bases between. This CDR3 is 14 amino acids long. Germline V CDR1 and CDR2: SGHRS, YFSETQ. The CDR3 loop is CASSSGPPGPEAFF. The CDR3 coding sequence is TGCGCCAGCAGCAGCGGACCGCCCGGACCTGAAGCTTTCTTT.

The chain couples TRBV5-1 to TRBJ2-3; no reliable D call. Germline CDR1 is SGHRS and CDR2 is YFSETQ. This CDR3 has 15 amino acids. The V and J ends lost 4 bases and 0 bases respectively, with 12 bases between them. The CDR3 sequence is CASSQTDTSTDTQYF. CDR3 sequence (DNA): TGCGCCAGCAGCCAAACAGATACTAGCACAGATACGCAGTATTTT.